This is a list of T cell receptor beta chains from one sample in a study of shared clonotypes between healthy human individuals. Measured with immunoSEQ multiplex PCR; TCRdb has only the in-frame clones, and not every one. The data show about 480,000 clones, less than 85% seen once. The source material was PBMCs. Receptor source: a woman aged 40 to 50 in good health. Some clones in this sample may be carry-over from other donors' samples. Each CDR3 is given with its conserved first and last residue. A D gene is named only where the DNA matches it firmly. Size tells how often a clone was seen (once, few, many) or the class of an expanded clone, and some rows leave it out.

v_gene	abundance	d_gene	j_gene	CDR3nt	CDR3aa
TRBV30	once	NA	TRBJ2-7	TGTGCCTGGAGTGTACGCTACGAGCAGTACTTC	CAWSVRYEQYF
TRBV5-5	once	TRBD2	TRBJ2-1	TGTGCCAGCAGCTCCGGACTAGCGGGAGGTCTAATAAATGAGCAGTTCTTC	CASSSGLAGGLINEQFF
TRBV19	few	NA	TRBJ2-2	TGTGCCAGTAGTATTTTAGGGGGCGGGGAGCTGTTTTTT	CASSILGGGELFF
TRBV19	NA	TRBD1	TRBJ2-2	TGTGCCAGTAGCCCATTAGGACAGGGGGTTTCGGGGGAGCTGTTTTTT	CASSPLGQGVSGELFF
TRBV30	NA	NA	TRBJ1-1	TGTGCCTGGAAATCCCCGGGGCGAACTGAAGCTTTCTTT	CAWKSPGRTEAFF
TRBV6-6	NA	NA	TRBJ1-2	TGTGCCAGCAGTTACTCGTTTAACAGACCAAGCTATGGCTACACCTTC	CASSYSFNRPSYGYTF
TRBV30	NA	NA	TRBJ1-1	TGTGCCTGGAGTACAAGTGGGGTTGAAGCTTTCTTT	CAWSTSGVEAFF
TRBV30	NA	NA	TRBJ2-7	TGTGCCTGGAGTGGGGGGGTTTCGTACGAGCAGTACTTC	CAWSGGVSYEQYF
TRBV19	NA	NA	TRBJ2-2	TGTGCCAGTAGTATAGATCGAGGACTCCCAAGGACCGGGGAGCTGTTTTTT	CASSIDRGLPRTGELFF
TRBV10-1	few	TRBD2	TRBJ2-3	TGCGCCAGCAGGCTAGCGGGGGACACAGATACGCAGTATTTT	CASRLAGDTDTQYF
TRBV27	NA	TRBD2	TRBJ2-7	TGTGCCAGCAACCCCAGCGGGAGAGTCTACGAGCAGTACTTC	CASNPSGRVYEQYF
TRBV18	few	NA	TRBJ2-7	TGTGCCAGCTCCTGGTCGGAGGGCCCTGGTGGTGAGCAGTACTTC	CASSWSEGPGGEQYF
TRBV10-2	NA	TRBD1	TRBJ2-7	TGCGCCAGCAGTGAGCCCCAACCTGTCCCGGGACAGGGGTTAGGACGCTACGAGCAGTACTTC	CASSEPQPVPGQGLGRYEQYF
TRBV15	NA	NA	TRBJ2-5	TGTGCCACCAGCAGTGATACCGGGACAAAGGAGACCCAGTACTTC	CATSSDTGTKETQYF
TRBV7-2	NA	NA	TRBJ2-3	TGTGCCAGCAGCTTTATTGGACAGAGCACAGATACGCAGTATTTT	CASSFIGQSTDTQYF
TRBV14	NA	NA	TRBJ2-5	TGTGCCAGCAGCCAATTAAAACTCCAAGAGACCCAGTACTTC	CASSQLKLQETQYF
TRBV4-1	NA	NA	TRBJ1-2	TGCGCCAGCAGCCAAGAAACAGGGACAGGCTACACCTTC	CASSQETGTGYTF
TRBV7-9	NA	NA	TRBJ1-2	TGTGCCAGCAGCTACAGGGATAACTATGGCTACACCTTC	CASSYRDNYGYTF
TRBV21-1	NA	NA	TRBJ2-7	TGTGCCAGCAGCAAAGCCAGTAGGGGGCAGGGCTTCTACGAGCAGTACTTC	CASSKASRGQGFYEQYF
TRBV4-3	few	TRBD1	TRBJ1-1	TGCGCCAGCAGCCAAGTAGGTAACAGGGGGCAGCCTGAAGCTTTCTTT	CASSQVGNRGQPEAFF
TRBV7-9	NA	NA	TRBJ1-2	TGTGCCAGCAGCCACCCCGAGGCAGGGAACTATGGCTACACCTTC	CASSHPEAGNYGYTF
TRBV30	NA	NA	TRBJ1-1	TGTGCCTGGAGTGTTACCCATATGAACACTGAAGCTTTCTTT	CAWSVTHMNTEAFF
TRBV5-1	NA	NA	TRBJ2-7	TGCGCCAGCAGCTTACAGGGCCGACCGATTCCTTACGAGCAGTACTTC	CASSLQGRPIPYEQYF